Presented here are 21 T cell receptor beta chains from one specimen sequenced in a study of beta chain features in type 1 diabetes. Which antigens these TCRs recognize remains unknown. Expressed TCRB transcripts were sequenced because the entire RNA isolate underwent reverse transcription. TCRdb keeps only in-frame clones here, not all; method: immunoSEQ multiplex PCR. The sample gives about 640,000 clones, around 12% of which show up once; around 0.12% is in the top ten. Study-wide points: Researchers report that Type 1 diabetes patients had moderately but significantly shorter TCRB CDR3s across all four CD4+ subsets.

Sequenced input: naive CD4+ T cells from blood. The receptor set was obtained from a man aged 25-45 years with type 1 diabetes.

A few counts support this clone. At the DNA level, this CDR3 is encoded by other sequences in the same sample as well. The chain links TRBV4-3 to TRBJ1-4; D remains unclear. Germline V gives CDR1 LGHNA, CDR2 YSLEER. Trimming removed 0 bases at V and 8 bases at J, with 10 bases between. The CDR3 totals 14 residues. CDR3 amino acids: CASSQDRGREKLFF. CDR3 sequence (DNA): TGCGCCAGCAGCCAAGATCGAGGAAGGGAAAAACTGTTTTTT.

This clone was counted between two and nine times. At one of its ends the junction is not consistent with the germline gene, which may arise from a read error. The chain is built from TRBV5-4 and TRBJ2-3, with TRBD2 matching 10 bases. This CDR3 is 16 amino acids long. Germline CDR1 is SGHNT and CDR2 is YYREEE (reference sequence). The CDR3 DNA is TGTGCTAGCAGGCCTAGCGGGGGAACTAGCACAGATACGCAGTATTTT. The encoded protein is CASRPSGGTSTDTQYF.

V is TRBV2 and J is TRBJ1-5; D unclear. Germline V gene lookup returns CDR1 SNHLY and CDR2 FYNNEI. The CDR3 spans 15 residues. Trimming took 4 bases from V and 6 from J, leaving 16 bases between them. CDR3 nucleotides: TGTGCCAGCAGTGCAGAGGGTGGAATAATTCAGCCCCAGCATTTT. Translation: CASSAEGGIIQPQHF. Full variable domain (remainder filled in from reference TRBV2 and TRBJ1-5): EPEVTQTPSHQVTQMGQEVILRCVPISNHLYFYWYRQILGQKVEFLVSFYNNEISEKSEIFDDQFSVERPDGSNFTLKIRSTKLEDSAMYFCASSAEGGIIQPQHFGDGTRLSIL.

This clone was counted a few times. The V gene is TRBV13, the J gene TRBJ1-2, with 7 bases lining up with TRBD1. Germline V lookup: CDR1 PRHDT, CDR2 FYEKMQ (reference sequence). V was pared by 9 bases and J by 4 bases, with 8 bases of the junction left unmatched. The CDR3 is 13 amino acids. CDR3 protein: CASKPRDSYGYTF. DNA for the CDR3: TGTGCCAGTAAGCCCCGGGACAGCTATGGCTACACCTTC.

V and J are TRBV7-2 and TRBJ1-2, with D perhaps TRBD1 (6 bases). Germline assignment: CDR1 SGHTA and CDR2 FQGNSA. CDR3 length: 14 amino acids. Trimming took 3 bases from V and 5 from J, leaving 13 bases between them. The CDR3 bases are TGTGCCAGCAGCTTGACAGGACCCGAATATGGCTACACCTTC. Its protein is CASSLTGPEYGYTF. The full variable domain, with the rest looked up from reference TRBV7-2 and TRBJ1-2, is GAGVSQSPSNKVTEKGKDVELRCDPISGHTALYWYRQSLGQGLEFLIYFQGNSAPDKSGLPSDRFSAERTGGSVSTLTIQRTQQEDSAVYLCASSLTGPEYGYTFGSGTRLTVV.

This clone was seen just once. The chain has TRBV25-1 and TRBJ1-2; D unclear. V gave up 4 bases and J gave up 8 bases, with 11 bases separating them. The CDR3 totals 12 residues. Germline CDR1 is MGHDK and CDR2 is SYGVNS. The CDR3 reads CASSASYGGYTF. CDR3 bases: TGTGCCAGCAGTGCCAGCTATGGAGGCTACACCTTC.

The chain links TRBV7-2 to TRBJ2-3, with D perhaps matching TRBD2 (6 bases). Germline CDR1 SGHTA, CDR2 FQGNSA. The CDR3 loop spans 15 amino acids. V was clipped by 7 bases and J by 2 bases, with 16 bases between them. Here the CDR3 reads CASTYRAGTTDTQYF. CDR3 in DNA: TGTGCCAGCACCTATCGGGCGGGGACCACAGATACGCAGTATTTT.

The V call is TRBV2, the J call TRBJ1-6, with a weak D call TRBD1 (6 bases). V lost 8 bases, J lost 1 base, and 12 bases lay in between. The CDR3 covers 15 residues. Germline V gene data show CDR1 as SNHLY and CDR2 as FYNNEI. The CDR3 nucleotides read TGTGCCAGCGGACAGCTTGGTTCCTATAATTCACCCCTCCACTTT. This gives the protein CASGQLGSYNSPLHF.

This clone showed up just a few times. CDR3 protein: CASSLWSLSSYEQYF. For the CDR3, the DNA is TGTGCCAGCAGTTTATGGTCATTGAGCTCCTACGAGCAGTACTTC. This sequence joins TRBV28 and TRBJ2-7; D not resolved. Germline-derived CDR1 and CDR2 are MDHEN and SYDVKM. Trimming took off 0 bases at V and 0 bases at J, with 9 bases between the two ends. The CDR3 contains 15 residues.

Turning to this clone: At the DNA level, this CDR3 is encoded by other sequences in the same sample as well. This chain connects TRBV5-1 to TRBJ2-7, with D perhaps matching TRBD1 (5 bases). This CDR3 spans 12 amino acids. The germline gives CDR1 SGHRS, CDR2 YFSETQ. Trimming removed 4 bases at V and 3 bases at J, with 8 bases between. In nucleotides, the CDR3 is TGCGCCAGCAGCCCTGACAGCTACGAGCAGTACTTC. Translated, it gives CASSPDSYEQYF.

The rearrangement joins TRBV7-9 to TRBJ2-1, with TRBD2 matching over 11 bases. This CDR3 region has 15 residues. The germline CDR1 and CDR2 sequences are SEHNR and FQNEAQ (reference sequence). V shed 2 bases and J 6 bases; nucleotides not matched to a gene: 3. The CDR3 region has the DNA TGTGCCAGCAGCTTAATGGGGACTAGCGGCAATGAGCAGTTCTTC. Protein product: CASSLMGTSGNEQFF.

The CDR3 sequence is CASSGVDEKLFF. The CDR3, as DNA: TGTGCCAGCTCAGGGGTTGATGAAAAACTGTTTTTT. J is TRBJ1-4 and V is TRBV7-2; a weak D match, TRBD1 (6 bases). Germline V gene lookup returns CDR1 SGHTA and CDR2 FQGNSA. The CDR3 has 12 amino acids. Trimming cost V 8 bases and J 6 bases, with 10 bases left between them.

The CDR3 DNA is TGTGCCTGGAGTGTACTCAACATCTACACCGGGGAGCTGTTTTTT. Its protein product is CAWSVLNIYTGELFF. The chain combines TRBV30 with TRBJ2-2; D unresolved. The CDR3 is made up of 15 amino acids. The germline V gene has CDR1 GTSNPN and CDR2 SVGIG (reference sequence). The V end was cut by 0 bases, the J end by 3 bases, with 11 bases between.

This clone has just a few counts. Within the sample, other DNA sequences also encode this same CDR3. The V and J genes are TRBV5-1 and TRBJ2-7, with TRBD1 identical over 9 bases. Germline CDR1 reads SGHRS; CDR2 reads YFSETQ. V trimming: 3 bases; J trimming: 4 bases; junction bases outside the gene matches: 5. This CDR3 is 14 amino acids long. CDR3 protein: CASSSGTGTYEQYF. The CDR3 bases are TGCGCCAGCAGCTCCGGGACAGGGACTTACGAGCAGTACTTC.

V gene TRBV11-2 combines with J gene TRBJ2-5, with a possible D match to TRBD2 (5 bases). CDR3 length: 13 residues. Germline assignment: CDR1 SGHAT and CDR2 FQNNGV. Trimming took off 6 bases at V and 6 bases at J, with 14 bases between the two ends. CDR3 sequence (DNA): TGTGCCAGCAGGTGGGCGGACGGGAAGACCCAGTACTTC. Encoded protein: CASRWADGKTQYF.

The rearrangement uses TRBV4-3 and TRBJ1-5; maybe TRBD1 (6 bases). V shed 1 base and J shed 5 bases, with 12 bases lying between them. The CDR3 is 15 amino acids. The germline CDR1 and CDR2 sequences are LGHNA and YSLEER. The CDR3 DNA sequence: TGCGCCAGCAGCCAAGGGGGGGGCAGGGATCAGCCCCAGCATTTT. Its protein product is CASSQGGGRDQPQHF.

The chain's CDR3 is CASSFQGLAGGNEQFF. Here the CDR3 DNA reads TGTGCCAGCAGCTTCCAAGGACTAGCGGGGGGAAATGAGCAGTTCTTC. The rearrangement joins TRBV7-9 to TRBJ2-1; 14 bases agree with TRBD2. The CDR3 covers 16 residues. J lost 7 bases, V lost 3 bases, and 5 bases had no gene match. CDR1 and CDR2 (germline): SEHNR, FQNEAQ (reference sequence).

This clone showed up just a few times. This sequence joins TRBV27 and TRBJ2-7; TRBD1 matches 7 bases. Losses at the gene ends were 2 bases for V and 2 bases for J; bases not matched to a gene: 9. CDR1 and CDR2 (germline): MNHEY, SMNVEV (reference sequence). The CDR3 is made up of 16 amino acids. The CDR3 nucleotides read TGTGCCAGCAGTTTAATGGGTGACAGGGTTACCTACGAGCAGTACTTC. Protein: CASSLMGDRVTYEQYF.

This clone was observed a handful of times. The chain couples TRBV18 to TRBJ2-5; D possibly corresponds to TRBD2 (6 bases). The germline V and J ends were trimmed by 4 bases and 4 bases, with 19 bases remaining between them. The CDR3 contains 16 residues. Germline V gene sequence: CDR1 KGHSH, CDR2 LQKENI. This CDR3 reads CASSQYITAEGETQYF. In nucleotides, the CDR3 is TGTGCCAGCTCACAATATATTACAGCGGAGGGAGAGACCCAGTACTTC.

This clone was observed a handful of times. V and J are TRBV2 and TRBJ1-1; TRBD1 matches at 8 bases. This CDR3 spans 14 amino acids. J lost 5 bases, V lost 3 bases, and 5 bases had no gene match. Germline-derived CDR1 and CDR2 are SNHLY and FYNNEI. CDR3 sequence (DNA): TGTGCCAGCAGTGACCAGGGGGCAAGGACTGAAGCTTTCTTT. Amino acids: CASSDQGARTEAFF.

This rearrangement joins TRBV7-2 to TRBJ1-5, with D possibly being TRBD1 (5 bases). Germline V CDR1 and CDR2: SGHTA, FQGNSA. The CDR3 covers 14 residues. V was trimmed by 5 bases and J by 1 base, leaving 9 bases between them. CDR3 residues: CASSVGLSNQPQHF. The CDR3 DNA is TGTGCCAGCAGCGTGGGACTGAGCAATCAGCCCCAGCATTTT.